This passage covers 17 T cell receptor beta chains from one sample sequenced in a study of T cells in Graves' hyperthyroidism and ophthalmopathy. From RNA transcripts, TCR beta CDR3 regions were amplified. HTBI primers were the set used in a first-round RT-PCR of the TCR CDR3. TCRdb fed the multiplex PCR reads into MiXCR, producing one record per CDR3 protein. In the table there are 300,000 to 350,000 distinct CDR3 sequences, 15% to 20% of which are singletons. Sample: blood. These receptors all stem from a woman aged 40 to 50 with Graves' ophthalmopathy.

This clonotype occurred many times. The chain combines TRBV7-8 with TRBJ1-1, with D unresolved. This CDR3 has 16 residues. Deletions cut 2 bases from V and 1 base from J, with 14 bases between. Germline V CDR1 and CDR2: SGHVS, FQNEAQ. The CDR3 sequence is CASSLTLQSANTEAFF. DNA for the CDR3: TGTGCCAGCAGCTTAACACTCCAGTCCGCGAACACTGAAGCTTTCTTT.

This clonotype was detected ten times or more. This chain links TRBV2 with TRBJ2-7; 9 bases fit TRBD1. Germline lookup yields CDR1 SNHLY and CDR2 FYNNEI. The CDR3 covers 14 residues. Losses at the gene ends were 6 bases for V and 4 bases for J; bases not matched to a gene: 7. The CDR3 nucleotides are TGTGCCAGCAGGGGACAGGGAGGTGCGTACGAGCAGTACTTC. Translating it yields CASRGQGGAYEQYF.

This clonotype has ten or more counts. The rearrangement uses TRBV7-9 and TRBJ1-2, with a tentative D call TRBD1 (6 bases). This CDR3 contains 16 residues. The V end lost 4 bases, the J end lost 2 bases, and 17 bases lay between the germline ends. Germline CDR1 and CDR2: SEHNR and FQNEAQ (reference sequence). The DNA for the CDR3 is TGTGCCAGCAGCTCCCCACCGGGACACCCGAACTATGGCTACACCTTC. It codes for CASSSPPGHPNYGYTF.

This clonotype was counted many times. The chain links TRBV30 to TRBJ1-1; D call uncertain. Germline V lookup: CDR1 GTSNPN, CDR2 SVGIG (reference sequence). The CDR3 consists of 12 residues. The V and J ends lost 5 bases and 5 bases respectively, with 12 bases between them. Written as DNA, the CDR3 is TGTGCCTGGGACCGGGGTGAGACTGAAGCTTTCTTT. Translated: CAWDRGETEAFF.

The chain links TRBV20-1 to TRBJ2-7, with D perhaps matching TRBD2 (5 bases). Gene TRBJ2-1 matches the end of the DNA better, so the J call may be wrong. Per germline, CDR1 DFQATT and CDR2 SNEGSKA (reference sequence). The CDR3 has 15 residues. In nucleotides, the CDR3 is TGCAGTGCTAGAGAAGTCCAGGACTCGTCCTACGAGCAGTTCTTC. Its protein product is CSAREVQDSSYEQFF.

There are many counts of this clonotype. The rearrangement joins TRBV15 to TRBJ1-5, with D maybe TRBD1 (5 bases). The CDR3 has 15 amino acids. The germline CDR1 and CDR2 sequences are LNHNV and YYDKDF (reference sequence). Trimming cost V 3 bases and J 0 bases, with 9 bases left between them. The CDR3 is CATSRGRDSNQPQHF. CDR3 DNA: TGTGCCACCAGCAGGGGCAGGGATAGCAATCAGCCCCAGCATTTT.

This clonotype was detected many times. The gene calls are TRBV27 and TRBJ1-2; the match to TRBD1 covers 7 bases. The trim removed 3 bases at V and 8 bases at J, leaving 12 bases unmatched. Germline assignment: CDR1 MNHEY and CDR2 SMNVEV (reference sequence). CDR3 length: 15 amino acids. CDR3 sequence: CASSFSTGDLRGYTF. The CDR3 DNA reads TGTGCCAGCAGTTTTAGTACAGGGGATTTGAGAGGCTACACCTTC.

Ten or more counts support this clonotype. The CDR3 DNA follows: TGTGCCAGCAGTGAAGTATGGGACCTCACCGGGGAGCTGTTTTTT. This encodes CASSEVWDLTGELFF. The chain combines TRBV6-4 with TRBJ2-2; D possibly matches TRBD1 or TRBD2 (5 bases each). This CDR3 region has 15 residues. Deletions cut 3 bases from V and 4 bases from J, with 12 bases between. Germline V gene data show CDR1 as MRHNA and CDR2 as SNTAGT.

This clonotype was seen repeatedly, ten times or more. V and J are TRBV20-1 and TRBJ2-7; 15 nucleotides agree with TRBD2. The CDR3 spans 14 residues. The germline CDR1 and CDR2 sequences are DFQATT and SNEGSKA (reference sequence). V lost 4 bases to trimming and J lost 6 bases; unmatched junction nucleotides: 4. The CDR3 nucleotides read TGCAGTGCTATGGGACTAGCGGGAGGAACCGAGCAGTACTTC. This codes for CSAMGLAGGTEQYF.

In this sample, this clonotype turned up many times. The rearrangement uses TRBV2 and TRBJ2-4, with D maybe TRBD2 (6 bases). The V end lost 8 bases, the J end lost 9 bases, and 23 bases lay between the germline ends. The CDR3 extends over 15 amino acids. Germline loops: CDR1 SNHLY, CDR2 FYNNEI. CDR3 in DNA: TGTGCCAGCCAACGACTAGTGATCGAAGCAGGCATTCAGTACTTC. It yields the protein CASQRLVIEAGIQYF.

This clonotype was picked up many times. V and J are TRBV5-4 and TRBJ2-5; D gene ambiguous. Per germline, CDR1 SGHNT and CDR2 YYREEE (reference sequence). V was pared by 1 base and J by 4 bases, with 14 bases between. The length of the CDR3 is 15 residues. CDR3 in amino acids: CASSLKNDRSETQYF. The CDR3 coding sequence is TGTGCCAGCAGCTTGAAAAATGACCGTTCAGAGACCCAGTACTTC.

This clonotype was counted ten times or more. The chain couples TRBV28 to TRBJ2-2; no definite D call. Germline loops: CDR1 MDHEN, CDR2 SYDVKM. The V and J ends lost 10 bases and 1 base respectively, with 10 bases between them. The CDR3 is 13 residues long. CDR3 nucleotides: TGTGCCACCAAAACGATGAACACCGGGGAGCTGTTTTTT. Its protein is CATKTMNTGELFF. The entire variable domain, with the rest obtained from reference TRBV28 and TRBJ2-2, is as follows: DVKVTQSSRYLVKRTGEKVFLECVQDMDHENMFWYRQDPGLGLRLIYFSYDVKMKEKGDIPEGYSVSREKKERFSLILESASTNQTSMYLCATKTMNTGELFFGEGSRLTVL.

This clonotype has a handful of counts. One base away lies a much larger clone, so this may be a sequencing read error. The rearrangement links TRBV27 to TRBJ2-2; D is unclear. This CDR3 comprises 15 residues. Trimming stripped 7 bases from V and 6 bases from J, with 18 bases between. Germline assignment: CDR1 MNHEY and CDR2 SMNVEV (reference sequence). The CDR3 is CASKTSGFNAGELFF. The CDR3 coding sequence is TGTGCCAGCAAAACCTCAGGTTTTAACGCCGGGGAGCTGTTTTTT.

This clonotype was counted many times. This chain links TRBV4-1 with TRBJ2-5; no reliable D call. Germline V gives CDR1 MGHRA, CDR2 YSYEKL. The CDR3 is 17 residues long. Deletions cut 1 base from V and 3 bases from J, with 18 bases between. CDR3 in DNA: TGCGCCAGCAGCCAAGTGTTTCCGAGGCTTCCCAAAGAGACCCAGTACTTC. It yields the protein CASSQVFPRLPKETQYF.

At least ten counts were recorded for this clonotype. The chain couples TRBV6-5 to TRBJ2-2; D gene ambiguous. There are 16 residues in the CDR3. Trimming took 0 bases from V and 4 from J, leaving 12 bases between them. Germline V lookup: CDR1 MNHEY, CDR2 SVGAGI. The CDR3: CASSYSKGTGTGELFF. In DNA, the CDR3 is TGTGCCAGCAGTTACTCGAAGGGTACGGGCACCGGGGAGCTGTTTTTT.

This clonotype has ten or more counts. This CDR3 is CASGWGSYEQYF. The DNA for the CDR3 is TGTGCTAGTGGGTGGGGCAGCTACGAGCAGTACTTC. The V and J genes are TRBV12-5 and TRBJ2-7; a possible D gene is TRBD1 (5 bases). The CDR3 is 12 amino acids. Trimming pared 6 bases from V and 3 bases from J, leaving 9 bases between. Germline loops: CDR1 LGHNT, CDR2 FRNRAP.

This clonotype was seen many times. The CDR3 loop reads CASSFPSGGGSWTGELFF. Written as DNA, the CDR3 is TGTGCCAGCAGTTTCCCCTCTGGGGGCGGGAGTTGGACCGGGGAGCTGTTTTTT. The chain links TRBV27 to TRBJ2-2; possible D gene TRBD2, 7 bases. Trimming cost V 3 bases and J 5 bases, with 22 bases left between them. Germline V gives CDR1 MNHEY, CDR2 SMNVEV (reference sequence). CDR3 length: 18 residues.